Below, 15 T cell receptor beta chains from the same sample are listed, as sequenced in a study of CD8 T cells in Susac syndrome. Reverse transcription of roughly 0.5 to 1 ug RNA was carried out with random hexamers. One entry per CDR3 protein, called by TCRdb with MiXCR from the immunoSEQ multiplex PCR reads. The sample has 100,000 to 150,000 distinct CDR3 sequences; 90% to 95% are singletons. Sequenced input: CD4+ T cells from PBMCs. All receptors derive from a human donor in good health.

V usage is TRBV30 and J usage is TRBJ1-4; no reliable D call. The CDR3 loop spans 15 amino acids. The germline V and J ends were trimmed by 0 bases and 7 bases, with 15 bases remaining between them. Germline V gene data show CDR1 as GTSNPN and CDR2 as SVGIG (reference sequence). The CDR3 sequence: CAWSVPRPESEKLFF. The CDR3 DNA follows: TGTGCCTGGAGTGTACCCAGACCCGAAAGTGAAAAACTGTTTTTT.

The rearrangement links TRBV28 to TRBJ2-5; TRBD2 aligns across 9 bases. The CDR3 is made up of 14 amino acids. Germline V gives CDR1 MDHEN, CDR2 SYDVKM. V lost 5 bases to trimming and J lost 5 bases; unmatched junction nucleotides: 6. For the CDR3, the DNA is TGTGCCAGCAGTGGCGGGGGGGACCGGGAGACCCAGTACTTC. This gives the protein CASSGGGDRETQYF.

The gene calls are TRBV29-1 and TRBJ2-3, with no clear D. The V gene lost 0 bases and the J gene lost 6 bases, with 7 bases spanning the gap. This CDR3 is built from 12 residues. CDR1 SQVTM and CDR2 ANQGSEA come from the germline V gene. The CDR3 nucleotides read TGCAGCGTTGAAGATACCGGGGATACGCAGTATTTT. Translation gives CSVEDTGDTQYF.

The V gene is TRBV2, the J gene TRBJ2-7; 7 nucleotides agree with TRBD1. V lost 10 bases to trimming and J lost 4 bases; unmatched junction nucleotides: 10. CDR3 length: 13 residues. Looked up from germline, CDR1 is SNHLY and CDR2 is FYNNEI. CDR3 amino acids: CATKGGRGYEQYF. The CDR3 DNA reads as TGTGCCACAAAAGGGGGCAGGGGGTACGAGCAGTACTTC.

The rearrangement links TRBV5-1 to TRBJ1-5, with 7 nucleotides matching TRBD1. CDR3 length: 15 residues. Trimming at V came to 3 bases and at J to 6 bases, leaving 9 bases not matched to a gene. Germline lookup yields CDR1 SGHRS and CDR2 YFSETQ. CDR3 bases: TGCGCCAGCAGCTCCACGACAGGGTCGGGTCAGCCCCAGCATTTT. Amino acids: CASSSTTGSGQPQHF.

V usage is TRBV3-1 and J usage is TRBJ2-3; 13 bases map to TRBD2. The length of the CDR3 is 14 residues. The junction had 6 bases not matched to a gene; V was cut back by 0 bases and J by 15 bases. In germline, CDR1 is LGHDT, CDR2 YNNKEL (reference sequence). The CDR3 sequence: CASSQDDSGLAGYF. The CDR3 region has the DNA TGTGCCAGCAGCCAAGACGATTCGGGACTAGCGGGATATTTT.

The gene calls are TRBV15 and TRBJ2-1; TRBD1 matches at 10 bases. Germline-derived CDR1 and CDR2 are LNHNV and YYDKDF (reference sequence). V trimming: 1 base; J trimming: 0 bases; junction bases outside the gene matches: 6. This CDR3 has 18 residues. The CDR3 spells CATSRVTGTGVSYNEQFF. In DNA, the CDR3 is TGTGCCACCAGCAGAGTAACCGGGACAGGGGTCTCCTACAATGAGCAGTTCTTC.

The chain carries TRBV15 and TRBJ2-7; 7 bases fit TRBD2. The germline V gene has CDR1 LNHNV and CDR2 YYDKDF (reference sequence). With 0 bases clipped from V and 7 bases from J, the junction kept 12 bases outside the gene matches. The CDR3 totals 16 residues. The DNA of the CDR3 is TGTGCCACCAGCAGAGATTTTGCGGGAGCCCCCCTGGAGCAGTACTTC. This translates into CATSRDFAGAPLEQYF. The full variable domain, rest sourced from reference TRBV15 and TRBJ2-7, is DAMVIQNPRYQVTQFGKPVTLSCSQTLNHNVMYWYQQKSSQAPKLLFHYYDKDFNNEADTPDNFQSRRPNTSFCFLDIRSPGLGDTAMYLCATSRDFAGAPLEQYFGPGTRLTVT.

The chain carries TRBV13 and TRBJ2-3, with 16 bases lining up with TRBD2. The CDR3 covers 17 residues. V was clipped by 4 bases and J by 5 bases; unmatched bases: 6. Germline CDR1 and CDR2: PRHDT and FYEKMQ (reference sequence). The CDR3 loop reads CASSSGTSGRAGDTQYF. The CDR3, as DNA: TGTGCCAGCAGCTCCGGGACTAGCGGGAGGGCAGGAGATACGCAGTATTTT.

The chain links TRBV11-2 to TRBJ2-1, with D uncertain. Trimming removed 8 bases from V and 5 bases from J, with 7 bases in between. CDR3 length equals 11 residues. Per germline, CDR1 SGHAT and CDR2 FQNNGV. The CDR3 loop reads CASLWNNEQFF. The CDR3 region has the DNA TGTGCCAGCCTCTGGAACAATGAGCAGTTCTTC.

The rearrangement joins TRBV7-9 to TRBJ2-1, with D possibly TRBD2 on 6 matching bases. Trimming stripped 2 bases from V and 9 bases from J, with 14 bases between. The germline V gene has CDR1 SEHNR and CDR2 FQNEAQ (reference sequence). The CDR3 extends over 14 amino acids. CDR3 in DNA: TGTGCCAGCAGCTTATCCTCTAGCGCGCGTGAGCAGTTCTTC. Protein sequence: CASSLSSSAREQFF.

The genes are TRBV10-3 and TRBJ2-5, with D possibly TRBD2 on 5 matching bases. The CDR3 consists of 13 residues. V gave up 8 bases and J gave up 4 bases, with 14 bases separating them. CDR1 is ENHRY, CDR2 SYGVKD, per germline. The CDR3 loop is CAIRMREGETQYF. Written as DNA, the CDR3 is TGTGCCATCCGGATGCGAGAGGGAGAGACCCAGTACTTC.

This chain connects TRBV28 to TRBJ2-5, with D unclear. Germline V gene lookup returns CDR1 MDHEN and CDR2 SYDVKM. Trimming cost V 8 bases and J 2 bases, with 9 bases left between them. The CDR3 extends over 12 amino acids. CDR3 nucleotide sequence: TGTGCCAGCCTGGACGGACAAGAGACCCAGTACTTC. Amino acids: CASLDGQETQYF.

The chain joins TRBV20-1 to TRBJ2-1; 9 bases align to TRBD2. CDR3 length equals 13 residues. V dropped 1 base and J dropped 14; count of bases not matched to a gene: 9. Germline CDR1 and CDR2: DFQATT and SNEGSKA (reference sequence). CDR3 coding DNA: TGCAGTGCTAGAGGCATAGCGGGAGTTGAAGAGTTCTTC. Its protein product is CSARGIAGVEEFF.

This chain links TRBV6-2 or TRBV6-3 with TRBJ2-3; D might be TRBD2 (5 bases). Trimming pared 2 bases from V and 7 bases from J, leaving 13 bases between. The germline V gene has CDR1 MNHEY and CDR2 SVGEGT. There are 14 residues in the CDR3. CDR3 loop: CASSYPDSGYTQYF. CDR3 bases: TGTGCCAGCAGTTACCCGGACTCTGGCTATACGCAGTATTTT.